This entry lists 32 T cell receptor beta chains sequenced from one sample in a study of shared clonotypes between healthy human individuals. Produced via immunoSEQ multiplex PCR; TCRdb's table is partial and in-frame only. The data hold roughly 1.4 million clones, with just under 99% observed a single time. The specimen was naive CD4+ T cells sorted from blood. Specified subset: CD45RA+ positively selected. These receptors all come from a man between 25 and 39 years old in good health.

With regard to this clone: Other DNA sequences of this sample code for an identical CDR3. The chain uses TRBV11-2 and TRBJ2-7; D gene unclear. The CDR3 covers 13 residues. The germline CDR1 and CDR2 sequences are SGHAT and FQNNGV. V lost 0 bases, J lost 0 bases, and 3 bases lay in between. CDR3 bases: TGTGCCAGCAGCTTAGACCGCTCCTACGAGCAGTACTTC. Translating gives CASSLDRSYEQYF. Using reference TRBV11-2 and TRBJ2-7 for the parts outside the CDR3, the full variable domain is EAGVAQSPRYKIIEKRQSVAFWCNPISGHATLYWYQQILGQGPKLLIQFQNNGVVDDSQLPKDRFSAERLKGVDSTLKIQPAKLEDSAVYLCASSLDRSYEQYFGPGTRLTVT.

J is TRBJ2-3 and V is TRBV11-2; D is perhaps TRBD2 (5 bases). CDR1 and CDR2 (germline): SGHAT, FQNNGV. This CDR3 region has 17 residues. The germline V and J ends were trimmed by 5 bases and 0 bases, with 18 bases remaining between them. The CDR3 is CASSPMGVGSSTDTQYF. Here the CDR3 DNA reads TGTGCCAGCAGCCCCATGGGAGTGGGTTCTAGCACAGATACGCAGTATTTT.

This clone has only one observation. The chain is built from TRBV5-1 and TRBJ2-7; unclear D gene. Germline lookup yields CDR1 SGHRS and CDR2 YFSETQ. The CDR3 is made up of 12 amino acids. With 9 bases removed from V and 3 bases from J, the gap between germline ends came to 13 bases. The CDR3 region is CATRTVFYEQYF. The DNA of the CDR3 is TGCGCCACCAGAACAGTCTTCTACGAGCAGTACTTC. Filled out from reference TRBV5-1 and TRBJ2-7, the complete variable domain reads KAGVTQTPRYLIKTRGQQVTLSCSPISGHRSVSWYQQTPGQGLQFLFEYFSETQRNKGNFPGRFSGRQFSNSRSEMNVSTLELGDSALYLCATRTVFYEQYFGPGTRLTVT.

The rearrangement links TRBV7-2 to TRBJ2-1; TRBD2 matches at 7 bases. Germline-derived CDR1 and CDR2 are SGHTA and FQGNSA. With V trimmed by 3 bases and J by 7 bases, 9 bases remained unmatched. The CDR3 spans 15 residues. The CDR3 sequence is CASSLGGRIQNEQFF. The CDR3 DNA reads as TGTGCCAGCAGCTTGGGGGGGAGGATTCAGAATGAGCAGTTCTTC.

With regard to this clone: The sample holds other DNA sequences that translate to the same CDR3. The rearrangement uses TRBV5-4 and TRBJ2-5; 11 bases match TRBD2. Per germline, CDR1 SGHNT and CDR2 YYREEE (reference sequence). The CDR3 is 15 amino acids. The V segment lost 2 bases and the J segment 2 bases; nucleotides outside the gene matches: 2. This CDR3 is CASSFGTSGQETQYF. For the CDR3, the DNA is TGTGCCAGCAGCTTTGGGACTAGCGGACAAGAGACCCAGTACTTC.

J is TRBJ1-1 and V is TRBV28, with a possible D match to TRBD1 (6 bases). V was shortened by 4 bases and J by 3 bases, with 15 bases between the two germline ends. The length of the CDR3 is 15 residues. Germline CDR1 is MDHEN and CDR2 is SYDVKM. The CDR3 loop reads CASSSGQGTHTEAFF. Written as DNA, the CDR3 is TGTGCCAGCAGTTCTGGGCAGGGGACCCACACTGAAGCTTTCTTT. Full variable domain (rest looked up from reference TRBV28 and TRBJ1-1): DVKVTQSSRYLVKRTGEKVFLECVQDMDHENMFWYRQDPGLGLRLIYFSYDVKMKEKGDIPEGYSVSREKKERFSLILESASTNQTSMYLCASSSGQGTHTEAFFGQGTRLTVV.

This chain links TRBV28 with TRBJ2-5; D possibly matches TRBD1 or TRBD2 (6 bases each). CDR1 is MDHEN, CDR2 SYDVKM, per germline. The CDR3 runs to 15 residues. V lost 2 bases and J lost 3, with 13 bases in between. CDR3 coding DNA: TGTGCCAGCAGTTTACCTGGGGGGCGGAAAGAGACCCAGTACTTC. Translated, it gives CASSLPGGRKETQYF.

The rearrangement links TRBV14 to TRBJ2-7; D not resolved. CDR1 SGHDN and CDR2 FVKESK come from the germline V gene. Trimming left V 1 base short and J 4 bases short, with 8 bases between. The CDR3 totals 13 residues. CDR3 nucleotide sequence: TGTGCCAGCAGCCAAGTTCTGACTTACGAGCAGTACTTC. Its translation: CASSQVLTYEQYF.

This clone was counted a single time. The chain uses TRBV29-1 and TRBJ2-5; 14 nucleotides match TRBD2. The J call could be wrong; TRBJ2-7 is a better fit for the DNA end. The CDR3 consists of 15 residues. Germline lookup yields CDR1 SQVTM and CDR2 ANQGSEA. The CDR3 DNA reads as TGCAGCGTTGTGGGACTAGCGGGAGTAATCCACGAGCAGTACTTC. Translation gives CSVVGLAGVIHEQYF.

This clone was counted only a few times. J is TRBJ1-2 and V is TRBV2; D is ambiguous. CDR1 and CDR2 (germline): SNHLY, FYNNEI. The V gene lost 4 bases and the J gene lost 8 bases, with 14 bases spanning the gap. CDR3 size: 13 residues. The CDR3: CASSVESEGGYTF. The CDR3 coding sequence is TGTGCCAGCAGTGTCGAATCCGAGGGAGGCTACACCTTC.

This rearrangement joins TRBV6-1 to TRBJ2-5, with D unresolved. Germline V gene lookup returns CDR1 MNHNS and CDR2 SASEGT. This CDR3 is 11 amino acids long. Trimming removed 7 bases from V and 5 bases from J, with 8 bases in between. The DNA for the CDR3 is TGTGCCAGCAAATACGGGGAGACCCAGTACTTC. This translates into CASKYGETQYF.

The chain carries TRBV28 and TRBJ2-1; D ambiguous. Germline-derived CDR1 and CDR2 are MDHEN and SYDVKM. Trimming removed 1 base at V and 6 bases at J, with 13 bases between. This CDR3 spans 15 amino acids. CDR3 nucleotides: TGTGCCAGCAGTTTATTGTCTAGTCTATCCAATGAGCAGTTCTTC. It specifies CASSLLSSLSNEQFF.

CDR3 in amino acids: CATNDVPNTGELFF. The CDR3 DNA sequence: TGTGCCACAAACGACGTTCCGAACACCGGGGAGCTGTTTTTT. J is TRBJ2-2 and V is TRBV19; the D is unclear. Trimming removed 10 bases at V and 0 bases at J, with 12 bases between. The CDR3 totals 14 residues. CDR1 is LNHDA, CDR2 SQIVND, per germline (reference sequence).

The genes are TRBV5-1 and TRBJ2-7, with 12 bases identical to TRBD2. CDR3 length: 15 residues. Germline assignment: CDR1 SGHRS and CDR2 YFSETQ. The V gene end was trimmed by 4 bases and the J gene end by 3 bases; junction bases not matched to a gene: 5. CDR3 nucleotide sequence: TGCGCCAGCAGCGCTACTAGCGGGAGGCTCTACGAGCAGTACTTC. It specifies CASSATSGRLYEQYF.

This chain links TRBV6-1 with TRBJ1-5, with D possibly being TRBD1 (6 bases). The germline CDR1 and CDR2 sequences are MNHNS and SASEGT. The CDR3 has 14 amino acids. V was shortened by 10 bases and J by 2 bases, with 15 bases between the two germline ends. The CDR3 coding sequence is TGTGCCACCCAGGGGAATCGGGGCAATCAGCCCCAGCATTTT. It translates to CATQGNRGNQPQHF.

J is TRBJ1-5 and V is TRBV18; D remains unclear. Trimming removed 4 bases at V and 1 base at J, with 17 bases between. The CDR3 spans 17 residues. The germline V gene encodes CDR1 KGHSH and CDR2 LQKENI. The CDR3 sequence is CASSLRGAIGSNQPQHF. The CDR3, as DNA: TGTGCCAGCTCACTACGCGGTGCCATCGGGAGCAATCAGCCCCAGCATTTT.

This rearrangement joins TRBV6-5 to TRBJ2-5; weak D call: TRBD2 (6 bases). The V end was cut by 6 bases, the J end by 0 bases, with 11 bases between. This CDR3 has 14 amino acids. Per the germline V gene, CDR1 is MNHEY and CDR2 is SVGAGI. In DNA form, the CDR3 reads TGTGCCAGCAGAAAGGGACTCAACCAAGAGACCCAGTACTTC. The encoded protein is CASRKGLNQETQYF.

CDR3 loop: CASSPTSGRPQQYF. Here the CDR3 DNA reads TGTGCCAGCAGCCCGACTAGCGGGAGGCCCCAGCAGTACTTC. V is TRBV28 and J is TRBJ2-7; 13 bases agree with TRBD2. Germline CDR1 is MDHEN and CDR2 is SYDVKM. CDR3 length equals 14 residues. Trimming at V came to 6 bases and at J to 8 bases, leaving 7 bases not matched to a gene.

Written as DNA, the CDR3 is TGCGCCAGCAGCCAATTCCTAGCGGGAGCCTACGAGCAGTACTTC. Encoded protein: CASSQFLAGAYEQYF. The rearrangement links TRBV4-3 to TRBJ2-7; 10 nucleotides align to TRBD2. This CDR3 has 15 amino acids. The V segment lost 2 bases and the J segment 2 bases; nucleotides outside the gene matches: 3. Germline V gene lookup returns CDR1 LGHNA and CDR2 YSLEER.

The chain is built from TRBV29-1 and TRBJ2-1; 7 bases are shared with TRBD1. Germline V CDR1 and CDR2: SQVTM, ANQGSEA. This CDR3 is 15 amino acids long. Trimming at V came to 7 bases and at J to 9 bases, leaving 18 bases not matched to a gene. The CDR3 spells CSARGRQPALGEQFF. CDR3 bases: TGCAGCGCTAGGGGGCGACAACCCGCTTTGGGTGAGCAGTTCTTC.

The V and J genes are TRBV29-1 and TRBJ2-7; 7 bases map to TRBD2. With 3 bases clipped from V and 5 bases from J, the junction kept 7 bases outside the gene matches. The germline V gene has CDR1 SQVTM and CDR2 ANQGSEA. The CDR3 consists of 13 residues. The DNA for the CDR3 is TGCAGCGTTGATGGGAGGGGACGGAACGAGCAGTACTTC. As protein: CSVDGRGRNEQYF.

The V call is TRBV6-6, the J call TRBJ2-2, with 10 bases that match TRBD2. Germline CDR1 reads MNHNY; CDR2 reads SVGAGI (reference sequence). V was pared by 3 bases and J by 5 bases, with 3 bases of the junction left unmatched. This CDR3 comprises 15 residues. This CDR3 is CASSYSSGRTGELFF. Written as DNA, the CDR3 is TGTGCCAGCAGTTATTCTAGCGGGAGAACCGGGGAGCTGTTTTTT.

The V call is TRBV7-2, the J call TRBJ2-2; no reliable D call. This CDR3 is 15 amino acids long. Germline values: CDR1 SGHTA, CDR2 FQGNSA. V lost 4 bases, J lost 4 bases, and 13 bases lay in between. The CDR3: CASSWVTPGTGELFF. CDR3 nucleotide sequence: TGTGCCAGCAGCTGGGTGACTCCCGGCACCGGGGAGCTGTTTTTT.

V and J are TRBV5-4 and TRBJ2-2, with D tentatively TRBD2 (5 bases). Trimming stripped 2 bases from V and 2 bases from J, with 10 bases between. Germline CDR1 and CDR2: SGHNT and YYREEE (reference sequence). The CDR3 totals 15 residues. CDR3 region: CASSFRGLNTGELFF. DNA of the CDR3: TGTGCCAGCAGCTTTCGGGGTCTTAACACCGGGGAGCTGTTTTTT.

The rearrangement uses TRBV10-3 and TRBJ1-4, with 7 positions matching TRBD1. There are 14 residues in the CDR3. The V gene end was trimmed by 6 bases and the J gene end by 8 bases; junction bases not matched to a gene: 9. Germline lookup yields CDR1 ENHRY and CDR2 SYGVKD. CDR3 sequence reads: CAIREQGTDEKLFF. Written as DNA, the CDR3 is TGTGCCATCAGGGAACAGGGGACGGACGAAAAACTGTTTTTT.

The chain joins TRBV18 to TRBJ2-3; 10 nucleotides line up with TRBD2. Germline V CDR1 and CDR2: KGHSH, LQKENI. The CDR3 has 16 amino acids. V shed 3 bases, J shed 5 bases, and the junction held 8 bases outside the gene matches. In nucleotides, the CDR3 is TGTGCCAGCTCACCCCGGACTAGCGGACACCAAGATACGCAGTATTTT. Protein product: CASSPRTSGHQDTQYF.

The V call is TRBV28, the J call TRBJ2-6, with D unresolved. This CDR3 comprises 14 residues. Germline V gene data show CDR1 as MDHEN and CDR2 as SYDVKM. Trimming pared 11 bases from V and 0 bases from J, leaving 11 bases between. The CDR3 DNA sequence: TGTGCCGGGTCGCCTGGCTCTGGGGCCAACGTCCTGACTTTC. Protein sequence: CAGSPGSGANVLTF.

The chain has TRBV30 and TRBJ2-7; no firm D call. V lost 2 bases to trimming and J lost 5 bases, with 7 bases between them. The CDR3 is made up of 11 amino acids. Germline V gene sequence: CDR1 GTSNPN, CDR2 SVGIG (reference sequence). CDR3 residues: CAWSRVNEQYF. Written as DNA, the CDR3 is TGTGCCTGGAGTAGGGTAAACGAGCAGTACTTC.

V usage is TRBV6-4 and J usage is TRBJ2-7; 7 bases fit TRBD2. J lost 4 bases, V lost 3 bases, and 3 bases had no gene match. The CDR3 is 13 amino acids. Per germline, CDR1 MRHNA and CDR2 SNTAGT. The chain's CDR3 is CASSEREGYEQYF. The CDR3 region has the DNA TGTGCCAGCAGTGAAAGGGAGGGGTACGAGCAGTACTTC.

The V call is TRBV28, the J call TRBJ2-1, with 9 bases fitting TRBD1. From germline, CDR1 is MDHEN and CDR2 SYDVKM. CDR3 length equals 13 residues. The junction had 2 bases not matched to a gene; V was cut back by 2 bases and J by 9 bases. The CDR3 coding sequence is TGTGCCAGCAGTTTAGACAGGGGGTTTGAGCAGTTCTTC. This gives the protein CASSLDRGFEQFF.

The sample holds one count of this clone. The sample holds other DNA sequences that translate to the same CDR3. J is TRBJ2-5 and V is TRBV18, with a weak D call TRBD1 (5 bases). The ends were cut back, 2 bases at V and 1 base at J, with 8 bases in the middle. Germline V gives CDR1 KGHSH, CDR2 LQKENI. The CDR3 covers 14 residues. CDR3 region: CASSPLDSQETQYF. The CDR3 coding sequence is TGTGCCAGCTCACCATTAGACAGCCAAGAGACCCAGTACTTC.

V and J are TRBV7-6 and TRBJ1-2; perhaps TRBD1 as D (5 bases). Trimming shortened V by 4 bases and J by 9 bases, and 9 bases separated the two germline ends. Germline V gene data show CDR1 as SGHVS and CDR2 as FNYEAQ. This CDR3 has 11 amino acids. Written as DNA, the CDR3 is TGTGCCAGCAGCTCGGGGGGAAGCTACACCTTC. Protein sequence: CASSSGGSYTF.